These 19 T cell receptor beta chains originate from one sample sequenced in a study of blood T cell repertoires in COVID-19. The method was immunoSEQ multiplex PCR; TCRdb's version includes in-frame clones alone and lacks a portion of them. The profile covers a few hundred thousand clones, with about 89% appearing a single time and roughly 0.92% taken by the ten largest. The sample consisted of peripheral blood. All receptors come from a middle-aged woman who had recovered from COVID-19.

The chain links TRBV5-4 to TRBJ1-2, with D perhaps matching TRBD1 (6 bases). The germline V and J ends were trimmed by 3 bases and 1 base, with 13 bases remaining between them. Germline assignment: CDR1 SGHNT and CDR2 YYREEE (reference sequence). The CDR3 sequence is 15 residues long. CDR3 in amino acids: CASSSGQKINYGYTF. The CDR3 nucleotides read TGTGCCAGCAGCTCAGGACAGAAAATTAACTATGGCTACACCTTC.

CDR3 region: CASSNYRGFTF. The CDR3 nucleotides are TGTGCCAGTTCCAATTACCGGGGTTTCACCTTC. The rearrangement uses TRBV19 and TRBJ1-2; D gene uncertain. CDR3 length: 11 amino acids. CDR1 is LNHDA and CDR2 is SQIVND in the germline V gene (reference sequence). V was shortened by 8 bases and J by 13 bases, with 17 bases between the two germline ends.

This chain uses TRBV29-1 with TRBJ2-1; 10 positions agree with TRBD2. Trimming cost V 7 bases and J 6 bases; bases outside gene matches: 15. The CDR3 has 16 residues. CDR1 and CDR2 (germline): SQVTM, ANQGSEA. The CDR3 loop reads CSGSRRGTSVVNEQFF. The DNA for the CDR3 is TGCAGCGGTTCGCGGAGGGGGACTAGCGTGGTCAATGAGCAGTTCTTC.

This chain connects TRBV7-9 to TRBJ2-7, with 12 positions matching TRBD2. The V gene's germline CDR1 is SEHNR and CDR2 FQNEAQ (reference sequence). The CDR3 contains 18 residues. The J segment lost 8 bases and the V segment lost 4 bases, leaving 18 bases of the junction unmatched. This CDR3 is CASSSSRVGGTSGYKQYF. Written as DNA, the CDR3 is TGTGCCAGCAGCTCCTCCAGGGTCGGGGGGACTAGCGGGTACAAGCAGTACTTC.

This rearrangement joins TRBV7-5 to TRBJ2-3; TRBD2 is taken as the D call from the table, unchecked against the DNA. TRBV7-5 is a known pseudogene. The CDR3 has 19 residues. CDR3 in DNA: TGTGTCAGAAGCTTTCGGGCTAGCGGGAACCAAACTAGCACAGATACGCAGTATTTT. This translates into CVRSFRASGNQTSTDTQYF.

The V and J genes are TRBV24-1 and TRBJ2-2; 9 bases are a match to TRBD2. Germline CDR1 KGHDR, CDR2 SFDVKD. V dropped 4 bases and J dropped 4; count of bases not matched to a gene: 9. The CDR3 has 17 amino acids. The CDR3 bases are TGTGCCACCAGTGAGATTAGCGGGAGAGGATCCACCGGGGAGCTGTTTTTT. It encodes CATSEISGRGSTGELFF.

The V gene is TRBV5-1, the J gene TRBJ2-1, with D uncertain. The CDR3 is 14 amino acids. V shed 0 bases and J shed 2 bases, with 6 bases lying between them. CDR1 and CDR2 (germline): SGHRS, YFSETQ. CDR3 nucleotide sequence: TGCGCCAGCAGCTTGGAAACAGCCTACAATGAGCAGTTCTTC. This translates into CASSLETAYNEQFF. The complete variable domain, with remaining parts taken from reference TRBV5-1 and TRBJ2-1, reads KAGVTQTPRYLIKTRGQQVTLSCSPISGHRSVSWYQQTPGQGLQFLFEYFSETQRNKGNFPGRFSGRQFSNSRSEMNVSTLELGDSALYLCASSLETAYNEQFFGPGTRLTVL.

The V and J genes are TRBV7-9 and TRBJ1-1; D possibly corresponds to TRBD1 (6 bases). The germline CDR1 and CDR2 sequences are SEHNR and FQNEAQ (reference sequence). V dropped 6 bases and J dropped 2 bases, with 19 bases sitting between them. The CDR3 contains 16 residues. The CDR3: CASRPQGPPYNTEAFF. The DNA for the CDR3 is TGTGCCAGCAGACCTCAGGGGCCCCCTTATAACACTGAAGCTTTCTTT.

V gene TRBV6-5 combines with J gene TRBJ1-2; 8 bases fit TRBD1. The CDR3 runs to 13 residues. The V segment lost 0 bases and the J segment 8 bases; nucleotides outside the gene matches: 2. Germline CDR1 reads MNHEY; CDR2 reads SVGAGI. CDR3 amino acids: CASSYSGDRGYTF. In DNA, the CDR3 is TGTGCCAGCAGTTACTCGGGGGACAGGGGCTACACCTTC.

V gene TRBV2 combines with J gene TRBJ2-5; possible D gene TRBD1, 6 bases. The V and J ends lost 0 bases and 2 bases respectively, with 7 bases between them. Germline CDR1 reads SNHLY; CDR2 reads FYNNEI. This CDR3 is built from 14 residues. The CDR3 region has the DNA TGTGCCAGCAGTGAAGCTACAGGGCAAGAGACCCAGTACTTC. This encodes CASSEATGQETQYF.

V usage is TRBV14 and J usage is TRBJ2-7; 10 nucleotides match TRBD1. The ends lost 3 bases at V and 4 bases at J; junction bases unmatched: 9. This CDR3 is built from 16 residues. The germline CDR1 and CDR2 sequences are SGHDN and FVKESK. The CDR3 loop reads CASSHVPGQGLYEQYF. CDR3 DNA sequence: TGTGCCAGCAGCCACGTCCCGGGACAGGGGCTATACGAGCAGTACTTC. The full variable domain, in which reference TRBV14 and TRBJ2-7 provide the parts outside the CDR3, is EAGVTQFPSHSVIEKGQTVTLRCDPISGHDNLYWYRRVMGKEIKFLLHFVKESKQDESGMPNNRFLAERTGGTYSTLKVQPAELEDSGVYFCASSHVPGQGLYEQYFGPGTRLTVT.

The rearrangement links TRBV5-4 to TRBJ2-4; the match to TRBD1 covers 7 bases. This CDR3 has 15 amino acids. The ends lost 3 bases at V and 1 base at J; junction bases unmatched: 4. The germline V gene encodes CDR1 SGHNT and CDR2 YYREEE (reference sequence). The CDR3 reads CASSSMTGAKNIQYF. DNA of the CDR3: TGTGCCAGCAGCTCTATGACAGGGGCCAAAAACATTCAGTACTTC.

The chain recombines TRBV5-4 with TRBJ2-3; 11 nucleotides match TRBD2. The V and J ends lost 2 bases and 1 base, in that order; junction bases with no gene match: 3. The CDR3 is 16 residues long. The V gene's germline CDR1 is SGHNT and CDR2 YYREEE (reference sequence). CDR3: CASSFLAGGGTDTQYF. The CDR3 DNA sequence: TGTGCCAGCAGCTTTTTAGCGGGAGGGGGCACAGATACGCAGTATTTT.

The chain has TRBV9 and TRBJ2-3; TRBD2 is a possible D gene (5 bases). CDR3 size: 13 residues. Looked up from germline, CDR1 is SGDLS and CDR2 is YYNGEE. V lost 0 bases and J lost 3, with 5 bases in between. The CDR3 protein is CASSVVATDTQYF. DNA for the CDR3: TGTGCCAGCAGCGTAGTAGCGACAGATACGCAGTATTTT. Based on the CDR3 plus reference TRBV9 and TRBJ2-3, the full variable domain is DSGVTQTPKHLITATGQRVTLRCSPRSGDLSVYWYQQSLDQGLQFLIQYYNGEERAKGNILERFSAQQFPDLHSELNLSSLELGDSALYFCASSVVATDTQYFGPGTRLTVL.

The V gene is TRBV20-1, the J gene TRBJ1-2; a possible D gene is TRBD1 (5 bases). V was cut by 4 bases and J by 6 bases, with 6 bases left in between. The CDR3 loop spans 10 amino acids. In germline, CDR1 is DFQATT, CDR2 SNEGSKA (reference sequence). CDR3: CSAMTDGYTF. In nucleotides, the CDR3 is TGCAGTGCTATGACAGATGGCTACACCTTC.

V and J are TRBV7-2 and TRBJ2-7; D call uncertain. The V gene lost 7 bases and the J gene lost 1 base, with 11 bases spanning the gap. CDR1 is SGHTA and CDR2 is FQGNSA in the germline V gene. The CDR3 is 13 residues long. CDR3 sequence: CASTNTASYEQYF. The DNA of the CDR3 is TGTGCCAGCACCAATACAGCTTCCTACGAGCAGTACTTC.

The chain recombines TRBV7-3 with TRBJ2-3; 12 bases align to TRBD2. V lost 5 bases and J lost 5; bases outside the gene matches: 20. This CDR3 has 20 amino acids. Germline CDR1 and CDR2: SGHTA and FQGTGA. The CDR3 DNA follows: TGTGCCAGCAGCGTTACGGCTGGGCGGGTGACGGGACTAGCGGGAGATACGCAGTATTTT. It encodes CASSVTAGRVTGLAGDTQYF.

This chain joins TRBV12-3 or TRBV12-4 and TRBJ1-5; D perhaps matches TRBD1 (5 bases). The CDR3 covers 13 residues. V lost 8 bases to trimming and J lost 4 bases, with 12 bases between them. DNA for the CDR3: TGTGCCAGCTCCCCGGGGACTAATCAGCCCCAGCATTTT. It specifies CASSPGTNQPQHF.

The chain uses TRBV3-1 (or the pseudogene TRBV3-2) and TRBJ2-5; 12 bases match TRBD2. CDR1 is LGHDT, CDR2 YNNKEL, per germline (reference sequence). This CDR3 is built from 15 residues. Germline trimming cut 6 bases from V and 1 base from J; bases unmatched to any gene: 3. The CDR3 coding sequence is TGTGCCAGCAGGCCGACTAGCGGGGGCCAAGAGACCCAGTACTTC. Protein: CASRPTSGGQETQYF.